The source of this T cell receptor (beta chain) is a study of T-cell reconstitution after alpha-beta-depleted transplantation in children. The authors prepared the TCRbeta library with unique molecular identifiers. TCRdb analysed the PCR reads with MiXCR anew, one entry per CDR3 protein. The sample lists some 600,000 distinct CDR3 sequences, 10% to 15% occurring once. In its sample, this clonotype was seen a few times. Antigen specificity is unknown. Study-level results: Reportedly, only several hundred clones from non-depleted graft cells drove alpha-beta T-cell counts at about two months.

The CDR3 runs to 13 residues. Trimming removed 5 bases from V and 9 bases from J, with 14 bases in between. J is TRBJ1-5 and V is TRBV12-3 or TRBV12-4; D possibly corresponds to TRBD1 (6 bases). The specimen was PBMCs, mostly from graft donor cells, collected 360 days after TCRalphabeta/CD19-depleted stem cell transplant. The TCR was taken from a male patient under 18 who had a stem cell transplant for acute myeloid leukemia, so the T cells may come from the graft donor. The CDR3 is CASSLIYRAPQHF. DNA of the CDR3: TGTGCCAGCAGTCTGATCTACAGGGCGCCCCAGCATTTT.